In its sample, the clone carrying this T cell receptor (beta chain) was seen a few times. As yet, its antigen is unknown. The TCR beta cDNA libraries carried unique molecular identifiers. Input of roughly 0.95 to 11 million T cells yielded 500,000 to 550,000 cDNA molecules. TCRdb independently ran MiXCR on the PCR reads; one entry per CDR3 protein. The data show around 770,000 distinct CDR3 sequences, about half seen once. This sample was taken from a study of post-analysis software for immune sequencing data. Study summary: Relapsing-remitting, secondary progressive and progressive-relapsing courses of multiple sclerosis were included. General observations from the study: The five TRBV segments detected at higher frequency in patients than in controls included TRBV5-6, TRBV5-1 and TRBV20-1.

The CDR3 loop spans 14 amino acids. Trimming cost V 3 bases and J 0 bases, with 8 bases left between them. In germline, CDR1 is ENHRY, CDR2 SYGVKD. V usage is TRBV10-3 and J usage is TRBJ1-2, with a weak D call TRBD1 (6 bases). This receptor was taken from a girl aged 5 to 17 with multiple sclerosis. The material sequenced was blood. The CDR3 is CAISDGTSNYGYTF. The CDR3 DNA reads TGTGCCATCAGTGATGGGACATCTAACTATGGCTACACCTTC.